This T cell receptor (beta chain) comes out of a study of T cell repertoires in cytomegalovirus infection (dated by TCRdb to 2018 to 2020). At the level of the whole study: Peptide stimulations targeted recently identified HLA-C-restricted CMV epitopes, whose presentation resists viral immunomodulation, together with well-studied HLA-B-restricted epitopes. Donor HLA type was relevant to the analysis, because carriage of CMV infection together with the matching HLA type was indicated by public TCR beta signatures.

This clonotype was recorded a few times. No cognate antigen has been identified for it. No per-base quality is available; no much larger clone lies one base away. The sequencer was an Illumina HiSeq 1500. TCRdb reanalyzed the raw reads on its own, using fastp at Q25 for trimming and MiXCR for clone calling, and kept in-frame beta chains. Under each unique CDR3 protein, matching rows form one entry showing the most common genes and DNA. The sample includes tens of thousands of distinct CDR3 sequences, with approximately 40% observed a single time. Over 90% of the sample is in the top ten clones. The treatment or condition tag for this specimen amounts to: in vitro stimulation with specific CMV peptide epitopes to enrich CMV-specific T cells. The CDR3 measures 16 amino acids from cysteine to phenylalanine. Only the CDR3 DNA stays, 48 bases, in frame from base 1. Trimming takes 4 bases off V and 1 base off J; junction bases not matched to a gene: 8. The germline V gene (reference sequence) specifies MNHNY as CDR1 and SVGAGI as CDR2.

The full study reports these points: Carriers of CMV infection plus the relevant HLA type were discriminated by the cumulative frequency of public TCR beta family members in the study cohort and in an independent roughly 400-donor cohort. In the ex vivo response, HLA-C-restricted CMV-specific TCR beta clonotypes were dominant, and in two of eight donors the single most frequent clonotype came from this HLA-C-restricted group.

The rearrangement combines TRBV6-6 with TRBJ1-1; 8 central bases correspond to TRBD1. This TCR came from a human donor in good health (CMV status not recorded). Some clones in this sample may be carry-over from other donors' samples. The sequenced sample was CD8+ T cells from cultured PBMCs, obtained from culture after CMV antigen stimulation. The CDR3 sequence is CASSSLDRGQNTEAFF. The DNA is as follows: TGTGCCAGCAGTTCTCTCGACAGGGGACAGAACACTGAAGCTTTCTTT.